This entry lists 17 T cell receptor beta chains sequenced from one sample in a study of CD8+CD57+ T cells in acquired aplastic anemia. For CDR3 and TCR beta VDJ profiling, genomic DNA was the template used. TCRdb reprocessed the reads via MiXCR and lists one record per CDR3 protein. The sample lists 35,000 to 45,000 distinct CDR3 sequences, approximately 67% occurring once. What was sequenced was sorted CD4+, CD8+, or CD8+CD57+ T cells (not recorded which) from PBMCs. All receptors derive from a human donor in good health, serving as a control.

The chain links TRBV5-6 to TRBJ1-5, with D unresolved. The V end lost 2 bases, the J end lost 11 bases, and 17 bases lay between the germline ends. CDR1 and CDR2 (germline): SGHDT, YYEEEE. This CDR3 region has 14 residues. Here the CDR3 DNA reads TGTGCCAGCAGCTTAGGACCGCCGCCGAGGACCCAGCATTTT. As protein: CASSLGPPPRTQHF. The full variable domain, its missing parts supplied by reference TRBV5-6 and TRBJ1-5, is DAGVTQSPTHLIKTRGQQVTLRCSPKSGHDTVSWYQQALGQGPQFIFQYYEEEERQRGNFPDRFSGHQFPNYSSELNVNALLLGDSALYLCASSLGPPPRTQHFGDGTRLSIL.

This clonotype showed up just a few times. The J gene is TRBJ2-7, the V gene TRBV15, with D unresolved. The CDR3 sequence is 12 residues long. Germline CDR1 is LNHNV and CDR2 is YYDKDF (reference sequence). Trimming took off 4 bases at V and 2 bases at J, with 6 bases between the two ends. CDR3 loop: CATSNRAYEQYF. In DNA form, the CDR3 reads TGTGCCACCAGCAACCGCGCCTACGAGCAGTACTTC.

DNA for the CDR3: TGTGCCAGCAGCCCCGTTCGGGAGGAGCAGTACTTC. Its translation is CASSPVREEQYF. The chain is built from TRBV7-9 and TRBJ2-7; possible D gene TRBD2, 6 bases. The CDR3 is made up of 12 amino acids. Germline V gene lookup returns CDR1 SEHNR and CDR2 FQNEAQ (reference sequence). Trimming took 5 bases from V and 7 from J, leaving 12 bases between them. Complete variable domain (other parts from reference TRBV7-9 and TRBJ2-7): DTGVSQNPRHKITKRGQNVTFRCDPISEHNRLYWYRQTLGQGPEFLTYFQNEAQLEKSRLLSDRFSAERPKGSFSTLEIQRTEQGDSAMYLCASSPVREEQYFGPGTRLTVT.

V gene TRBV5-6 combines with J gene TRBJ1-2; D unclear. The CDR3 loop spans 14 amino acids. CDR1 SGHDT and CDR2 YYEEEE come from the germline V gene. The V and J ends lost 3 bases and 4 bases respectively, with 13 bases between them. CDR3 sequence: CASSSTFTIYGYTF. In DNA, the CDR3 is TGTGCCAGCAGCTCGACCTTTACTATCTATGGCTACACCTTC.

The chain couples TRBV9 to TRBJ1-2; no reliable D call. From germline, CDR1 is SGDLS and CDR2 YYNGEE. The V and J ends lost 4 bases and 4 bases respectively, with 5 bases between them. The CDR3 length is 11 residues. The CDR3 reads CASSSIYGYTF. Written as DNA, the CDR3 is TGTGCCAGCAGCTCAATCTATGGCTACACCTTC.

In the case of this clonotype: This sequence may be a read error, since a much larger clone differs from it by one base. The rearrangement links TRBV27 to TRBJ2-2, with 9 nucleotides matching TRBD1. The germline gives CDR1 MNHEY, CDR2 SMNVEV (reference sequence). CDR3 length equals 17 residues. The DNA of the CDR3 is TGTACCAGCAGTACTTCCGGGACAGGGATTTTCACCGGGGAGCTGTTTTTT. This translates into CTSSTSGTGIFTGELFF.

This clonotype is termed medium-sized. The chain combines TRBV2 with TRBJ2-2, with 7 bases aligning to TRBD2. V was clipped by 8 bases and J by 6 bases; unmatched bases: 3. This CDR3 is built from 12 residues. Germline V CDR1 and CDR2: SNHLY, FYNNEI. CDR3: CASLRGAGELFF. The CDR3 bases are TGTGCCAGCCTCCGGGGGGCCGGGGAGCTGTTTTTT.

This clonotype was seen at least ten times. This chain joins TRBV7-8 and TRBJ1-5, with 10 bases fitting TRBD1. V lost 3 bases and J lost 2; bases outside the gene matches: 10. Germline V lookup: CDR1 SGHVS, CDR2 FQNEAQ. The length of the CDR3 is 18 residues. CDR3 nucleotide sequence: TGTGCCAGCAGCTTCCGGGACAGGGGACATACGGGCAATCAGCCCCAGCATTTT. Protein sequence: CASSFRDRGHTGNQPQHF.

The chain has TRBV10-2 and TRBJ2-5; 7 bases fit TRBD2. The CDR3 loop spans 14 amino acids. From germline, CDR1 is WSHSY and CDR2 SAAADI. Trimming took 5 bases from V and 1 from J; bases not matched to a gene: 4. The DNA of the CDR3 is TGCGCCAGCAGTCGGAGACTAGCCCAAGAGACCCAGTACTTC. Its protein is CASSRRLAQETQYF.

This clonotype is labeled medium-sized. V usage is TRBV29-1 and J usage is TRBJ1-2, with D maybe TRBD1 (5 bases). CDR3 length equals 13 residues. Trimming stripped 7 bases from V and 3 bases from J, with 15 bases between. Germline CDR1 SQVTM, CDR2 ANQGSEA. The CDR3 spells CSAPERDDYGYTF. CDR3 nucleotide sequence: TGCAGCGCGCCTGAGAGGGACGACTATGGCTACACCTTC.

This chain uses TRBV20-1 with TRBJ2-3; 10 bases are shared with TRBD2. Germline V gives CDR1 DFQATT, CDR2 SNEGSKA (reference sequence). The CDR3 spans 18 residues. V was pared by 4 bases and J by 4 bases, with 17 bases of the junction left unmatched. The CDR3 loop is CSATEPFAAGGASDTQYF. The CDR3 DNA reads TGCAGTGCTACGGAACCGTTTGCAGCGGGGGGGGCTTCAGATACGCAGTATTTT.

CDR3 in DNA: TGTGCCAGCAGAGCTAGCGGAGATTACGAGCAGTACTTC. It yields the protein CASRASGDYEQYF. The chain joins TRBV7-2 to TRBJ2-7; 7 nucleotides match TRBD2. The length of the CDR3 is 13 residues. In germline, CDR1 is SGHTA, CDR2 FQGNSA. J lost 4 bases, V lost 6 bases, and 6 bases had no gene match. The whole variable domain, filled in from reference TRBV7-2 and TRBJ2-7, reads GAGVSQSPSNKVTEKGKDVELRCDPISGHTALYWYRQSLGQGLEFLIYFQGNSAPDKSGLPSDRFSAERTGGSVSTLTIQRTQQEDSAVYLCASRASGDYEQYFGPGTRLTVT.

This clonotype has more than one count but fewer than ten. The gene calls are TRBV29-1 and TRBJ2-7, with TRBD2 as a possible D gene (6 bases). This CDR3 is built from 14 residues. Germline assignment: CDR1 SQVTM and CDR2 ANQGSEA. V shed 4 bases and J shed 2 bases, with 15 bases lying between them. The CDR3 region is CSVGPLGGTYEQYF. In nucleotides, the CDR3 is TGCAGCGTTGGCCCCCTAGGAGGGACCTACGAGCAGTACTTC.

This rearrangement joins TRBV7-2 to TRBJ1-1; no reliable D call. CDR1 is SGHTA and CDR2 is FQGNSA in the germline V gene. The CDR3 length is 13 residues. V gave up 5 bases and J gave up 3 bases, with 10 bases separating them. The CDR3 DNA follows: TGTGCCAGCAGCGCTACATGGGACACTGAAGCTTTCTTT. Encoded protein: CASSATWDTEAFF.

V and J are TRBV24-1 and TRBJ2-3; TRBD2 agrees at 9 bases. Germline V gene sequence: CDR1 KGHDR, CDR2 SFDVKD. Germline trimming cut 4 bases from V and 6 bases from J; bases unmatched to any gene: 4. The CDR3 covers 14 residues. The chain's CDR3 is CATSEAGGSDTQYF. DNA for the CDR3: TGTGCCACCAGTGAAGCGGGGGGTAGCGATACGCAGTATTTT.

This chain links TRBV10-3 with TRBJ2-3, with D maybe TRBD1 (6 bases). The V end lost 10 bases, the J end lost 2 bases, and 16 bases lay between the germline ends. Germline CDR1 is ENHRY and CDR2 is SYGVKD. The CDR3 is made up of 14 amino acids. The CDR3 nucleotides read TGTGCCACCCAAAAAGGACAGTTCACAGATACGCAGTATTTT. It translates to CATQKGQFTDTQYF.

The genes are TRBV10-2 and TRBJ2-3; the match to TRBD1 covers 7 bases. The CDR3 extends over 17 amino acids. Germline V lookup: CDR1 WSHSY, CDR2 SAAADI. With 4 bases clipped from V and 1 base from J, the junction kept 11 bases outside the gene matches. DNA of the CDR3: TGCGCCAGCAGTGGGGCTTACAGGGGTTATGGCACAGATACGCAGTATTTT. This codes for CASSGAYRGYGTDTQYF.